This T cell receptor (beta chain) was recorded in a study of T cells in Graves' hyperthyroidism and ophthalmopathy. Study at large: Peripheral blood draws took place at initial diagnosis, ahead of any treatment.

Hyperthyroidism patients were newly diagnosed, had disease duration under 2 months, and were aged 18 to 65 years. This clonotype was recorded many times. Its antigen remains unknown. Amplification targeted TCR beta CDR3 regions from RNA transcripts. When the TCR CDR3 underwent first-round RT-PCR, the HTBI primer set was used. One entry per CDR3 protein, called by TCRdb with MiXCR from the multiplex PCR reads. Of about 200,000 distinct CDR3 sequences listed, approximately 20% are singletons. Germline V gene sequence: CDR1 MNHEY, CDR2 SVGAGI. V was trimmed by 2 bases and J by 0 bases, leaving 11 bases between them. This CDR3 has 16 residues. Study-level points and caveats: Ophthalmopathy stood apart from stable hyperthyroidism in a 13 V-J model. The model predicted ophthalmopathy a median 6.5 months before onset.

V is TRBV6-5 and J is TRBJ2-1; D gene unclear. Material for sequencing was blood. The receptor was derived from a man aged 35-49 years with Graves' hyperthyroidism. Written as DNA, the CDR3 is TGTGCCAGCAGTTACGAGGTACTCAGCTCCTACAATGAGCAGTTCTTC. Protein: CASSYEVLSSYNEQFF.